Listed below are T cell receptor beta chains from one sample, sequenced in a study of blood T cell repertoires in COVID-19. Libraries were prepared by immunoSEQ multiplex PCR; TCRdb keeps only in-frame clonotypes and omits some of them. This sample carries under 250,000 clones, 85% to 90% of them seen once, and the ten largest clones take 6.2%. The sequencing input was peripheral blood. The receptors stem from a man in his 60s with acute or convalescent COVID-19. Both conserved end residues are part of each CDR3. Fields, in order: clone size, D gene, J gene, V gene, CDR3 DNA, CDR3 protein. D genes are given only for firm matches. A clone size is listed for some rows: how often the clone was seen (once, few, many), or a class if it is expanded.

size: -
D: -
J: TRBJ1-2
V: TRBV4-2
DNA: TGTGCCAGCAGCCAAGATCAGGGCCACGACTATGGCTACACCTTC
CDR3: CASSQDQGHDYGYTF

size: -
D: -
J: TRBJ2-6
V: TRBV30
DNA: TGTGCCTGGAGGGGAGACAGGAGTTGGGCCGGGGCCAACGTCCTGACTTTC
CDR3: CAWRGDRSWAGANVLTF

size: -
D: -
J: TRBJ1-2
V: TRBV28
DNA: TGTGCCAGCACTGGGCAGGGAAGTTACTATGGCTACACCTTC
CDR3: CASTGQGSYYGYTF

size: -
D: TRBD2
J: TRBJ2-1
V: TRBV6-5
DNA: TGTGCCAGCAGTCGGACTAGCGGCACCAATGAGCAGTTCTTC
CDR3: CASSRTSGTNEQFF

size: -
D: TRBD1
J: TRBJ2-7
V: TRBV4-3
DNA: TGCGCCAGCAGTGTGACAGGGGGCTACGAGCAGTACTTC
CDR3: CASSVTGGYEQYF

size: -
D: TRBD2
J: TRBJ2-5
V: TRBV6-2/TRBV6-3
DNA: TGTGCCAGCAGTTACGGTCTAGCGGGAGAGACCCAGTACTTC
CDR3: CASSYGLAGETQYF

size: -
D: -
J: TRBJ2-7
V: TRBV6-6
DNA: TGTGCCAGCAGTTCTCCGGGACACGGAGAGCAGTACTTC
CDR3: CASSSPGHGEQYF

size: -
D: -
J: TRBJ2-1
V: TRBV29-1
DNA: TGCAGCGTAGGACTAAGCTCCTACAATGAGCAGTTCTTC
CDR3: CSVGLSSYNEQFF

size: -
D: -
J: TRBJ2-7
V: TRBV28
DNA: TGTGCCAGCAGTTTAGGCGGGAACTCCTACGAGCAGTACTTC
CDR3: CASSLGGNSYEQYF

size: -
D: TRBD2
J: TRBJ2-4
V: TRBV6-5
DNA: TGTGCCAGCAGTTACTCGGGACTAGCGGATAAAAACATTCAGTACTTC
CDR3: CASSYSGLADKNIQYF

size: few
D: TRBD1
J: TRBJ2-5
V: TRBV5-1
DNA: TGCGCCAGCAGCTTAGCAGGGGGCGCTCCCCAAGAGACCCAGTACTTC
CDR3: CASSLAGGAPQETQYF

size: -
D: TRBD1
J: TRBJ2-7
V: TRBV10-3
DNA: TGTGCCATCGGACAGGGGGCATACGAGCAGTACTTC
CDR3: CAIGQGAYEQYF

size: -
D: TRBD1
J: TRBJ1-4
V: TRBV30
DNA: TGTGCCTGGAGTGATCTTCGGGACAGAAATGAAAAACTGTTTTTT
CDR3: CAWSDLRDRNEKLFF

size: few
D: -
J: TRBJ1-3
V: TRBV5-6
DNA: TGTGCCAGCAGCTTGGATCAGGGAAACACCATATATTTT
CDR3: CASSLDQGNTIYF

size: -
D: TRBD1
J: TRBJ1-5
V: TRBV6-5
DNA: TGTGCCAGCAGGGGGGACAGGGCCAATCAGCCCCAGCATTTT
CDR3: CASRGDRANQPQHF

size: -
D: -
J: TRBJ2-7
V: TRBV28
DNA: TGTGCCAGCAGTATTTTACAGGGCGCCCTGTCTAGCTCCTACGAGCAGTACTTC
CDR3: CASSILQGALSSSYEQYF

size: few
D: -
J: TRBJ2-7
V: TRBV18
DNA: TGTGCCAGCTCACAGGGACAATCCTACGAGCAGTACTTC
CDR3: CASSQGQSYEQYF